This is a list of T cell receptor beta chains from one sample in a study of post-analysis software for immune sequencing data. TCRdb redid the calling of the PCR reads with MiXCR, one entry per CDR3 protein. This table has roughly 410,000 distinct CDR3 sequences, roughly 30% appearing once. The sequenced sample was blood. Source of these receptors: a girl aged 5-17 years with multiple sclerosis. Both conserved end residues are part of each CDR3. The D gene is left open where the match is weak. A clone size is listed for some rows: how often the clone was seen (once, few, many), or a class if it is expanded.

TGTGCCAGCAGCCTCGAGCCGGGACGGATAAATGAAAAACTGTTTTTT	CASSLEPGRINEKLFF	few	-	TRBV4-2	TRBJ1-4
TGTGCCAGCAGCTTATACGGACAGAGCATAGAGACCCAGTACTTC	CASSLYGQSIETQYF	-	-	TRBV7-2	TRBJ2-5
TGTGCCAGCACCCGCTGGGGGGACCGAGAGACCCAGTACTTC	CASTRWGDRETQYF	-	-	TRBV7-2	TRBJ2-5
TGTGCCAGCAGCTTAGCCGGGACAGGGGGCTCAGATACGCAGTATTTT	CASSLAGTGGSDTQYF	few	TRBD1	TRBV11-2	TRBJ2-3
TGTGCCAGCAGCTTAGATACCTTCCAAGAGACCCAGTACTTC	CASSLDTFQETQYF	-	-	TRBV7-9	TRBJ2-5
TGCAGTGCTTTGGTGCAGGGGGCGCGGGGCTACACCTTC	CSALVQGARGYTF	few	TRBD1	TRBV20-1	TRBJ1-2
TGCAGTGCTCGGCGGCCGTCAGACACCGAAAAACTGTTTTTT	CSARRPSDTEKLFF	few	-	TRBV20-1	TRBJ1-4
TGTGCCAGCTCCCGCGGGGGGGTAGATGGCTACACCTTC	CASSRGGVDGYTF	-	-	TRBV7-3	TRBJ1-2
TGTGCTAGTGGTTTGCTCCCGGGACAGGGACCTTTCTTT	CASGLLPGQGPFF	once	TRBD1	TRBV12-5	TRBJ1-1
TGTGCCAGCAGCTTAGCTCGGCTAGGGGGAGGGCAAGAGACCCAGTACTTC	CASSLARLGGGQETQYF	few	-	TRBV7-8	TRBJ2-5
TGCGCCAGCAGCCAAGGGACAGGGGCGAACTATGGCTACACCTTC	CASSQGTGANYGYTF	-	TRBD1	TRBV4-1	TRBJ1-2
TGCGCCAGCAGCCAAGCCTTCGTGGGACAGGGGCCAGAGACCCAGTACTTC	CASSQAFVGQGPETQYF	few	TRBD1	TRBV4-1	TRBJ2-5
TGTGCCAGCAGAAACACCTGGGGGGTGGGACCCACAGATACGCAGTATTTT	CASRNTWGVGPTDTQYF	-	-	TRBV4-2	TRBJ2-3
TGTGCCAGCAGCCTAAGGACTTGCGTCTACACCGGGGAGCTGTTTTTT	CASSLRTCVYTGELFF	-	-	TRBV5-4	TRBJ2-2
TGCAGTGCTCGCTACGGACTAGCTTCCTACAATGAGCAGTTCTTC	CSARYGLASYNEQFF	-	TRBD2	TRBV20-1	TRBJ2-1
TGTGCCATCAGTACAGGCCGCAGGGGGGACAAGACCCAGTACTTC	CAISTGRRGDKTQYF	-	-	TRBV10-3	TRBJ2-5
TGCAGTGCCCGGGGGACAGGCCCGGGAGAGACCCAGTACTTC	CSARGTGPGETQYF	many	TRBD1	TRBV20-1	TRBJ2-5
TGTGCCAGCAGCCACCCCCAGGGCACTGAAGCTTTCTTT	CASSHPQGTEAFF	-	-	TRBV11-2	TRBJ1-1
TGTGCCAGCAGCTTGGGGCGGGGGGGATTCCAAGAGACCCAGTACTTC	CASSLGRGGFQETQYF	-	TRBD2	TRBV5-4	TRBJ2-5
TGCAGTGCACAACATAGGGATTATGAGCAGTTCTTC	CSAQHRDYEQFF	-	-	TRBV20-1	TRBJ2-1
TGCAGTGCCCTCGGGGGGGGCTACGAGCAGTACTTC	CSALGGGYEQYF	few	TRBD2	TRBV20-1	TRBJ2-7
TGTGCCAGTAGTGAAACAGGGGACTCCTACGAGCAGTACTTC	CASSETGDSYEQYF	-	TRBD1	TRBV19	TRBJ2-7
TGCAGTGCTAGAGTAACCGGGACGCCTAGCAATCAGCCCCAGCATTTT	CSARVTGTPSNQPQHF	-	-	TRBV20-1	TRBJ1-5
TGTGCCAGCAGCACCTCACGGGGTTACTACGAGCAGTACTTC	CASSTSRGYYEQYF	-	-	TRBV7-2	TRBJ2-7
TGTGCCAGCAGTTGGGGGGGCTCCTCCTCGCATCAGCCCCAGCATTTT	CASSWGGSSSHQPQHF	-	-	TRBV12-3/TRBV12-4	TRBJ1-5
TGTGCCAGCAGTCTATACAGGGGGCGCGGGTACTTC	CASSLYRGRGYF	-	TRBD1	TRBV2	TRBJ2-5
TGTGCCAGCAGCGTACTCCCCGACAGGACGTTCAGCTACGAGCAGTACTTC	CASSVLPDRTFSYEQYF	-	-	TRBV6-5	TRBJ2-7
TGTGCCAGCAGCCAATCGCTAGCGGGGGGCCCAGATACGCAGTATTTT	CASSQSLAGGPDTQYF	-	TRBD2	TRBV4-2	TRBJ2-3
TGTGCCAGCAGCTTAGGACAAATTACGGGGGCCAACGTCCTGACTTTC	CASSLGQITGANVLTF	-	-	TRBV7-8	TRBJ2-6
TGTGCCTCGCGGTCAGGGACGGGTGGAAACACCATATATTTT	CASRSGTGGNTIYF	once	-	TRBV12-3/TRBV12-4	TRBJ1-3
TGTGCCGGCAGCAAATCCCCGGAGCCGGCAGCAGATACGCAGTATTTT	CAGSKSPEPAADTQYF	few	-	TRBV7-2	TRBJ2-3
TGCAGCGTCGGGGTCCAAGAGACCCAGTACTTC	CSVGVQETQYF	many	-	TRBV29-1	TRBJ2-5
TGTGCCAGCAGGCTAGCGGCGTACAATGAGCAGTTCTTC	CASRLAAYNEQFF	few	TRBD2	TRBV6-1	TRBJ2-1
TGTGCCAGCAGCCAAGAGGAGAGGACAGGGCAACAAAGCAATCAGCCCCAGCATTTT	CASSQEERTGQQSNQPQHF	-	TRBD1	TRBV3-1	TRBJ1-5
TGTGCCACCAGTGGGACGGCCGATGGTCATGAAAAACTGTTTTTT	CATSGTADGHEKLFF	few	-	TRBV24-1	TRBJ1-4
TGTGCCAGCAGTTCAGGGGCTACCTACGAGCAGTACTTC	CASSSGATYEQYF	-	-	TRBV12-3/TRBV12-4	TRBJ2-7
TGTGCCAGCACCATCCAGGACGGCCGGAGGAGCACAGATACGCAGTATTTT	CASTIQDGRRSTDTQYF	-	-	TRBV6-1	TRBJ2-3
TGTGCCAGCAGCCCCCTGTGGGATGAGCAGTTCTTC	CASSPLWDEQFF	few	-	TRBV6-2/TRBV6-3	TRBJ2-1
TGCGCCAGCAGCTTAGCCAGGGAGTCTGGCTACACCTTC	CASSLARESGYTF	few	-	TRBV5-1	TRBJ1-2
TGTGCCAGCAGCTACGTCCTAGCGCGAAGGAACAATGAGCAGTACTTC	CASSYVLARRNNEQYF	-	-	TRBV7-9	TRBJ2-7
TGTGCCAGCAGCCTCGGGACAGCCTCCAATCAGCCCCAGCATTTT	CASSLGTASNQPQHF	-	TRBD1	TRBV6-6	TRBJ1-5
TGCGCCAGCAGTAATACCCTTGAAGAGACCCAGTACTTC	CASSNTLEETQYF	few	-	TRBV5-1	TRBJ2-5
TGTGCCAGCAGCCTCCGGGACATCACCTACGAGCAGTACTTC	CASSLRDITYEQYF	few	-	TRBV5-8	TRBJ2-7
TGTGCCAGCAGCGGGGGACTAGCGGTCGGGACCCAGTACTTC	CASSGGLAVGTQYF	-	TRBD2	TRBV9	TRBJ2-5
TGCAGTGCTAGTAGGGGGGGGGTCTTAGGCAATCAGCCCCAGCATTTT	CSASRGGVLGNQPQHF	-	-	TRBV20-1	TRBJ1-5
TGTGCCACTCCGACTGGGAGGTTTTGTTATAGCAATCAGCCCCAGCATTTT	CATPTGRFCYSNQPQHF	-	-	TRBV24-1	TRBJ1-5
TGTGCCATCGCCCTTACCGATACCTACGAGCAGTACTTC	CAIALTDTYEQYF	-	-	TRBV10-3	TRBJ2-7
TGTGCCAGCAGCTTGGGGACCGGGAGCCTCTACGAGCAGTACTTC	CASSLGTGSLYEQYF	-	-	TRBV5-5	TRBJ2-7
TGTGCCAGCAGCATATGGACAGGCACTAGCACAGATACGCAGTATTTT	CASSIWTGTSTDTQYF	-	TRBD1	TRBV7-8	TRBJ2-3